Reported below is one T cell receptor (beta chain). Its recognized antigen is unknown. No base quality values were provided; no much bigger clone lies one nucleotide off. Interpreted using the paper, the time point label stands for: before neoadjuvant nivolumab. Patients had been newly diagnosed with stage II-IVA oral cavity squamous cell carcinoma, and no prior systemic or radiation treatment had been given to the patients. Everyone in the cohort had locally advanced, HPV-negative oral cavity squamous cell carcinoma. Peripheral blood mononuclear cells were analyzed directly and were not maintained or expanded in culture. Samples came from a longitudinal correlative study of a single-arm phase II trial of neoadjuvant nivolumab in oral cavity squamous cell carcinoma. Genomic DNA-based TCRbeta sequencing was performed on subject-matched pre- and post-treatment PBMCs and tumors from three responders and three non-responders. Peripheral blood mononuclear cells were collected once before nivolumab treatment and again after treatment, at the time of surgery. The Maxwell RSC DNA from Cells kit was used to extract genomic DNA from PBMCs.

For deep sequencing of PBMC libraries, mostly around 480 ng of input genomic DNA was used, and six replicates were run per sample. The immunoSEQ hsTCRbeta kit was used to prepare TCRbeta libraries, following the manufacturer's instructions. The finished libraries were brought together in one pool at approximately 3 nM, which was then read using an Illumina NovaSeq 6000 S4 flow cell. Per the original workflow: The immunoSEQ Analyzer was used for raw data preprocessing and quality control. The analysis was limited to productive rearrangements, and each clonotype was defined by a unique CDR3 amino acid sequence. Using the R package tcR, the researchers computed the Gini-Simpson index as their estimate of repertoire clonality. Student's t test was used to compare Gini indices, while Pearson correlation assessed associations with tumor size change. TCRdb stores this immuneACCESS table with in-frame sequences only. Part of the clones is absent; in the studies checked, under half of the shortfall reflects unresolved V genes, and no reason is known for the rest. The D gene and trimming were derived from the DNA, and the V and J assignments and clone size from that table. In all, the sample holds 15,000 to 20,000 clones, and under 75% of those were seen once. Jointly, the top ten make up approximately 3% of the sample.

These data come from a study of neoadjuvant anti-PD-1 for oral cavity cancer (dated by TCRdb to the early 2020s). In the study overall: Patients mostly received three to four biweekly doses of nivolumab at 3 mg/kg before curative-intent surgical resection. Patients with complete response, partial response or stable disease by RECIST 1.1 were defined as responders, whereas patients with progression were defined as non-responders. Patients who did not progress were given a fourth nivolumab dose at about day 43 and had definitive surgical resection on days 50-56. A 33% response rate was observed in the parent correlative cohort, in which more than ten patients were included. Study-wide findings and limitations: Only a few patients per response group were included in the TCR analyses, and larger cohorts for validation were called for by the authors. Higher pretreatment blood Treg/Th17 ratios correlated with higher pretreatment blood TCRbeta clonality and lower post-treatment tumor TCRbeta clonality. Within PBMCs, T cell clonality (Gini index) was significantly higher in non-responders than responders after neoadjuvant nivolumab.

The germline V gene encodes CDR1 SGHTS and CDR2 YDEGEE. From its cysteine to its phenylalanine, the CDR3 spans 13 amino acids. CDR3 DNA only is kept here, 39 bases in frame from base 1. The trim is 5 bases for V and 0 bases for J, with a gap of 7 bases between the germline ends. The starting material was PBMCs, obtained before nivolumab (anti-PD-1) treatment. The TCR was taken from a person aged 35 to 85 with oral cavity squamous cell carcinoma. The chain was built from TRBV5-8 and TRBJ2-3; there is no confident call for the D gene. CDR3 region: CASRQTSTDTQYF. The DNA reads as follows: TGTGCCAGCAGGCAGACTAGCACAGATACGCAGTATTTT.